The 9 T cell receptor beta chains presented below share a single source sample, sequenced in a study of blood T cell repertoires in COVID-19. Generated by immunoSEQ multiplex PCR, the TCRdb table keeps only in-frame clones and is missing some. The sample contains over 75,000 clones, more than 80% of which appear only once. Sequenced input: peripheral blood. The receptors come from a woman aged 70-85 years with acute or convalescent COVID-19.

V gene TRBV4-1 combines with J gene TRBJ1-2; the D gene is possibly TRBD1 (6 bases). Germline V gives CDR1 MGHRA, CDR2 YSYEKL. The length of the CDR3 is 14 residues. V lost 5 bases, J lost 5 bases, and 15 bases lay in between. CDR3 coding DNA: TGCGCCAGCAGCTCCCCGGGACAAGCGTATGGCTACACCTTC. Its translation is CASSSPGQAYGYTF.

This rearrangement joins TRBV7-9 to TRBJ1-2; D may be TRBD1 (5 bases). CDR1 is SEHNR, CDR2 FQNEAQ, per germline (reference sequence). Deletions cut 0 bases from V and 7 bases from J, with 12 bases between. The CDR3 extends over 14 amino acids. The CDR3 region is CASSLAGTGSGYTF. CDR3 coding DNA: TGTGCCAGCAGCTTAGCAGGGACTGGCTCTGGCTACACCTTC.

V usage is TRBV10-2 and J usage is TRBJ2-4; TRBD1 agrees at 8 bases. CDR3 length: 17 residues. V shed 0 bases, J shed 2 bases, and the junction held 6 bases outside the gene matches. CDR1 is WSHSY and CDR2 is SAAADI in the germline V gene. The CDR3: CASSESQGAITKNIQYF. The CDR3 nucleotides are TGCGCCAGCAGTGAGTCCCAGGGGGCGATAACCAAAAACATTCAGTACTTC.

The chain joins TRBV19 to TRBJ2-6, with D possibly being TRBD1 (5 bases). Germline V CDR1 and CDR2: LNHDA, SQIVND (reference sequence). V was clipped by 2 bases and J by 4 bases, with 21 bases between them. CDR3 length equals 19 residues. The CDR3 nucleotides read TGTGCCAGTAGTATACGTCCAGGGTTGGGGTCTCGGGGGGCCAACGTCCTGACTTTC. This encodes CASSIRPGLGSRGANVLTF.

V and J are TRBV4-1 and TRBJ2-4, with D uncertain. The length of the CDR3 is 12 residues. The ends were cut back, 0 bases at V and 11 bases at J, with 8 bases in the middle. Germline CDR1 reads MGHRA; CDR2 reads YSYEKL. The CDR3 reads CASSQDRSLQYF. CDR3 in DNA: TGCGCCAGCAGCCAAGATCGCAGTCTTCAGTACTTC.

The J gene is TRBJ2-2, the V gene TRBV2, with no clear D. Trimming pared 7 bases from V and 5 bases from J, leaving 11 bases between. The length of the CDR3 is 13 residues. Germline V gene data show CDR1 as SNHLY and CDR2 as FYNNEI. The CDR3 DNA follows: TGTGCCAGCATACAGTCCCCAACCGGGGAGCTGTTTTTT. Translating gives CASIQSPTGELFF.

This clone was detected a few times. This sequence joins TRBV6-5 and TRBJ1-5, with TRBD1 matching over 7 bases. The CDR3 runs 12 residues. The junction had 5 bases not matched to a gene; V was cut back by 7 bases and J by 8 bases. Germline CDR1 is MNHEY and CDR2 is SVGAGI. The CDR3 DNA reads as TGTGCCAGCACCCGACAGGGCGAGCCCCAGCATTTT. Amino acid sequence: CASTRQGEPQHF.

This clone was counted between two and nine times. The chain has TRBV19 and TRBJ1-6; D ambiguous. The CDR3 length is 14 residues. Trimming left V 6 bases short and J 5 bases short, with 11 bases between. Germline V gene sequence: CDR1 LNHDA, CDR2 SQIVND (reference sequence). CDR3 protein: CASRRSRDNSPLHF. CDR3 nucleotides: TGTGCCAGTAGGAGGTCCAGAGATAATTCACCCCTCCACTTT.

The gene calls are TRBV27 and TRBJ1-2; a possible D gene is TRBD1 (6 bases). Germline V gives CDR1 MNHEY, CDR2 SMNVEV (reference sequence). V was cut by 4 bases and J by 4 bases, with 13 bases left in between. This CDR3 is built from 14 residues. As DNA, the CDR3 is TGTGCCAGCAGTTCCACAGGGATCGGCTATGGCTACACCTTC. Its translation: CASSSTGIGYGYTF.